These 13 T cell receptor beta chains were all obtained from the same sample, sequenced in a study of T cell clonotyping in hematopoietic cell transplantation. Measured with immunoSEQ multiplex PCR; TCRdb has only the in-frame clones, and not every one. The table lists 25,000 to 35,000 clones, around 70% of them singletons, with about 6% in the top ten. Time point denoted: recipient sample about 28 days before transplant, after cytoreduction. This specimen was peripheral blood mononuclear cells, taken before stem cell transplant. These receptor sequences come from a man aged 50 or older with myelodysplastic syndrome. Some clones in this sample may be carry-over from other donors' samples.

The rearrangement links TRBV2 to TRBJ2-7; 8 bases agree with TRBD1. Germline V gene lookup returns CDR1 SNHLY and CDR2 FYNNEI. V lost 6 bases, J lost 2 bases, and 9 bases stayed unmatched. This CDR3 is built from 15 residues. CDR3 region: CASRDGQGATYEQYF. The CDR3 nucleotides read TGTGCCAGCAGGGACGGACAGGGCGCTACCTACGAGCAGTACTTC.

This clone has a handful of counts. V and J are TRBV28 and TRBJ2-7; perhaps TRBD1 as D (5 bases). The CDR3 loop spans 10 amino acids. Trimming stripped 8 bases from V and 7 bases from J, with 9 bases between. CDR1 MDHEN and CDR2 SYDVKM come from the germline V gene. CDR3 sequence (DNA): TGTGCCAGCGGTAGGACAGAGCAGTACTTC. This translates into CASGRTEQYF.

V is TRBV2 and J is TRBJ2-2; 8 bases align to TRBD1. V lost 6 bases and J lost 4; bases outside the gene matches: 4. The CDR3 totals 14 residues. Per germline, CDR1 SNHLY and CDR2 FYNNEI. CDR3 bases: TGTGCCAGCAGCCCCAGGGGGCCCACCGGGGAGCTGTTTTTT. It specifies CASSPRGPTGELFF.

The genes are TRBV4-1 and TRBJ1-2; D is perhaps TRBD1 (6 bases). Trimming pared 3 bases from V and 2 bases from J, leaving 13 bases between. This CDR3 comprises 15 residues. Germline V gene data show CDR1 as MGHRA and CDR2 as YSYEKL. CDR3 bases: TGCGCCAGCAGCCACTACAGGGAAATCAACTATGGCTACACCTTC. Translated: CASSHYREINYGYTF.

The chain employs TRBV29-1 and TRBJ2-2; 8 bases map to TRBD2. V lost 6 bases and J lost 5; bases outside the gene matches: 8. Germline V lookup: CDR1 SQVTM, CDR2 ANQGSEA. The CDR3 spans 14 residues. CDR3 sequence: CSVILAGGTGELFF. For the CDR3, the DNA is TGCAGCGTCATCCTTGCGGGAGGAACCGGGGAGCTGTTTTTT.

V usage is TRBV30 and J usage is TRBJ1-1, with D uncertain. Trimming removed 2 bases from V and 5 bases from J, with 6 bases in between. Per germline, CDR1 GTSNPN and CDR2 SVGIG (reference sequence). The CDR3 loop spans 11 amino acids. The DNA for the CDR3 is TGTGCCTGGAGTTACGAAACTGAAGCTTTCTTT. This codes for CAWSYETEAFF.

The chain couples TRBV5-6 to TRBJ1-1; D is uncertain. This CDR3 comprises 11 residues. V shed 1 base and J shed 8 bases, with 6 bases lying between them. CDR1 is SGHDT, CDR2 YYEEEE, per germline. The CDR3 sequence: CASSLRAEAFF. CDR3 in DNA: TGTGCCAGCAGCTTGAGGGCCGAAGCTTTCTTT. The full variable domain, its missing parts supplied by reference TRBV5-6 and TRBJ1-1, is DAGVTQSPTHLIKTRGQQVTLRCSPKSGHDTVSWYQQALGQGPQFIFQYYEEEERQRGNFPDRFSGHQFPNYSSELNVNALLLGDSALYLCASSLRAEAFFGQGTRLTVV.

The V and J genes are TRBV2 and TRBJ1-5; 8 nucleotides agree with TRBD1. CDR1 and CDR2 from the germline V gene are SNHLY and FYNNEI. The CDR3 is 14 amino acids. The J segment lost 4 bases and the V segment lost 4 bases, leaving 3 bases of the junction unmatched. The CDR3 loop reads CASSVNRGNQPQHF. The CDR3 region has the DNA TGTGCCAGCAGTGTAAACAGGGGGAATCAGCCCCAGCATTTT.

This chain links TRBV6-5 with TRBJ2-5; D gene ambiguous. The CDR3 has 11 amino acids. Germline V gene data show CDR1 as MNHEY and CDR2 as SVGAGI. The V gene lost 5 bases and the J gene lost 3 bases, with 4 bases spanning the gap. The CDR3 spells CASSTEETQYF. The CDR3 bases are TGTGCCAGCAGTACCGAAGAGACCCAGTACTTC.

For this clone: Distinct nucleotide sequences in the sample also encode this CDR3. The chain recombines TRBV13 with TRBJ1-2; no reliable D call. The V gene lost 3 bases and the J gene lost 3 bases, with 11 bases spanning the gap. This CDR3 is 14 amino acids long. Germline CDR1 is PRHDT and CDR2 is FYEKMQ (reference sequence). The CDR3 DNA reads TGTGCCAGCAGCTTGCCGGAGGAGGACTATGGCTACACCTTC. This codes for CASSLPEEDYGYTF.

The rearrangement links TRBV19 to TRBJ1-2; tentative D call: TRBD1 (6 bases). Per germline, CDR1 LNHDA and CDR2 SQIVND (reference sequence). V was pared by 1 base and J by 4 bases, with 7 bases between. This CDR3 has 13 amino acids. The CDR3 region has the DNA TGTGCCAGTAGTATAGGGACAGTCTATGGCTACACCTTC. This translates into CASSIGTVYGYTF.

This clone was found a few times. CDR3 in amino acids: CASVGDKSYEQYF. CDR3 in DNA: TGTGCCTCCGTCGGGGACAAAAGCTACGAGCAGTACTTC. The V call is TRBV30, the J call TRBJ2-7; D might be TRBD1 (6 bases). V was trimmed by 7 bases and J by 3 bases, leaving 16 bases between them. The CDR3 is 13 amino acids. Germline V gene lookup returns CDR1 GTSNPN and CDR2 SVGIG (reference sequence).

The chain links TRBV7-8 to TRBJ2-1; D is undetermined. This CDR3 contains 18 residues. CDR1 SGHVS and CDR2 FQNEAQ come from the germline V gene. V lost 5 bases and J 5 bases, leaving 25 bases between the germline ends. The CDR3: CASSLRQGFPTVDNEQFF. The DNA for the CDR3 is TGTGCCAGCAGCCTAAGACAAGGTTTCCCAACTGTCGACAATGAGCAGTTCTTC.